This passage covers 20 T cell receptor beta chains from one sample sequenced in a study of cytomegalovirus exposure and HLA in healthy donors. Both 60 Vbeta primers and 13 Jbeta primers went into the PCR. Sequencing used immunoSEQ multiplex PCR; TCRdb keeps in-frame clones, though not all of them. The table lists fewer than 200,000 clones, roughly 80% of them singletons. Sequencing was carried out using PBMCs. The source is a woman aged 18-29 years in good health and CMV-seronegative.

The genes are TRBV4-1 and TRBJ2-3; 11 bases line up with TRBD2. This CDR3 region has 15 residues. Germline V CDR1 and CDR2: MGHRA, YSYEKL. The trim removed 6 bases at V and 3 bases at J, leaving 5 bases unmatched. The CDR3 loop is CASSPGTSGTDTQYF. The CDR3 DNA reads as TGCGCCAGCAGTCCCGGGACTAGCGGAACAGATACGCAGTATTTT.

This clone was picked up a small number of times. Here the CDR3 DNA reads TGCGCCAGCAGCCAAGATTCCAGGGCTGGCTACACCTTC. It yields the protein CASSQDSRAGYTF. The chain combines TRBV4-1 with TRBJ1-2, with TRBD1 as a possible D gene (5 bases). V gave up 0 bases and J gave up 7 bases, with 9 bases separating them. Germline V gene lookup returns CDR1 MGHRA and CDR2 YSYEKL. CDR3 length equals 13 residues.

The genes are TRBV9 and TRBJ1-2; D gene unclear. There are 13 residues in the CDR3. V lost 0 bases and J lost 4, with 7 bases in between. Germline CDR1 reads SGDLS; CDR2 reads YYNGEE. The CDR3 region has the DNA TGTGCCAGCAGCGTAGCTGGCGGCTATGGCTACACCTTC. Translated, it gives CASSVAGGYGYTF.

The CDR3 region has the DNA TGTGCCAGCAGCATCCTACCGGGACAGGAGGCCCGGGGAGCTTTCTTT. Translation gives CASSILPGQEARGAFF. The chain couples TRBV6-6 to TRBJ1-1; TRBD1 matches at 8 bases. Germline CDR1 and CDR2: MNHNY and SVGAGI (reference sequence). With V trimmed by 6 bases and J by 10 bases, 19 bases remained unmatched. The length of the CDR3 is 16 residues.

Turning to this clone: The junction does not match germline at one end; this may be a read error. The chain has TRBV5-1 and TRBJ2-1; D remains unclear. Germline V gene lookup returns CDR1 SGHRS and CDR2 YFSETQ. This CDR3 region has 14 residues. CDR3 bases: TGCGCCAGCAGCTTGGAGGCAGCAGACAATAAGCAGTTCTTC. It codes for CASSLEAADNKQFF.

The chain uses TRBV2 and TRBJ1-5, with 10 bases aligning to TRBD1. V dropped 7 bases and J dropped 4; count of bases not matched to a gene: 7. CDR3 length equals 15 residues. Germline CDR1 SNHLY, CDR2 FYNNEI. DNA for the CDR3: TGTGCCAGCAATGCGGACAGGGGGATAAATCAGCCCCAGCATTTT. Its translation is CASNADRGINQPQHF.

This chain uses TRBV4-1 with TRBJ2-1; D might be TRBD1 (6 bases). The CDR3 runs 14 residues. CDR1 is MGHRA, CDR2 YSYEKL, per germline. Between the trimmed V and J ends, which lost 2 bases and 6 bases, there was a span of 11 bases. CDR3 sequence: CASSQLLGGNEQFF. The CDR3 DNA sequence: TGCGCCAGCAGCCAACTCTTAGGGGGCAATGAGCAGTTCTTC.

The V gene is TRBV5-1, the J gene TRBJ2-7; 9 bases match TRBD1. In germline, CDR1 is SGHRS, CDR2 YFSETQ. V gave up 0 bases and J gave up 3 bases; unmatched junction bases: 4. The CDR3 runs 15 residues. The CDR3: CASSLAGTGYYEQYF. CDR3 coding DNA: TGCGCCAGCAGCTTGGCCGGGACAGGGTACTACGAGCAGTACTTC.

The chain joins TRBV9 to TRBJ2-5, with TRBD2 matching over 11 bases. The CDR3 length is 16 residues. Germline loops: CDR1 SGDLS, CDR2 YYNGEE. Trimming at V came to 3 bases and at J to 1 base, leaving 5 bases not matched to a gene. This CDR3 reads CASSEGLAGGQETQYF. In DNA, the CDR3 is TGTGCCAGCAGCGAGGGTCTAGCGGGAGGCCAAGAGACCCAGTACTTC.

Concerning this clone: Other DNA sequences in the same sample also yield this CDR3. This chain joins TRBV4-1 and TRBJ1-3; a possible D gene is TRBD1 (5 bases). V lost 1 base and J 4 bases, leaving 8 bases between the germline ends. The CDR3 has 14 amino acids. Germline V gives CDR1 MGHRA, CDR2 YSYEKL. The CDR3 region has the DNA TGCGCCAGCAGCCAAGCAGGGTCGGGAAACACCATATATTTT. Encoded protein: CASSQAGSGNTIYF.

The V gene is TRBV4-1, the J gene TRBJ1-1; maybe TRBD1 (5 bases). The CDR3 has 16 amino acids. Per germline, CDR1 MGHRA and CDR2 YSYEKL. Trimming took off 0 bases at V and 1 base at J, with 12 bases between the two ends. The CDR3 sequence is CASSQEGGASNTEAFF. CDR3 nucleotide sequence: TGCGCCAGCAGCCAAGAGGGTGGGGCCTCGAACACTGAAGCTTTCTTT.

This clone has more than one count but fewer than ten. The J gene is TRBJ2-3, the V gene TRBV28; TRBD2 might be the D (5 bases). Germline-derived CDR1 and CDR2 are MDHEN and SYDVKM. CDR3 length equals 14 residues. Trimming took 4 bases from V and 2 from J, leaving 10 bases between them. The CDR3: CASSSTGTTDTQYF. The DNA for the CDR3 is TGTGCCAGCAGTTCCACGGGAACCACAGATACGCAGTATTTT.

The chain recombines TRBV9 with TRBJ2-1; 7 bases align to TRBD2. V shed 4 bases, J shed 9 bases, and the junction held 13 bases outside the gene matches. The CDR3 length is 15 residues. In germline, CDR1 is SGDLS, CDR2 YYNGEE. The DNA of the CDR3 is TGTGCCAGCAGCCCGAGTGGCGGGAGAGGGCCTGAGCAGTTCTTC. This translates into CASSPSGGRGPEQFF.

The V gene is TRBV18, the J gene TRBJ1-1, with a tentative D call TRBD1 (6 bases). The ends were cut back, 0 bases at V and 7 bases at J, with 12 bases in the middle. CDR3 length: 14 amino acids. Germline V gives CDR1 KGHSH, CDR2 LQKENI. The CDR3 coding sequence is TGTGCCAGCTCACCACCGGACAGTGAAGTTGAAGCTTTCTTT. Its protein product is CASSPPDSEVEAFF.

The chain has TRBV4-1 and TRBJ2-5; D is perhaps TRBD2 (6 bases). V gave up 1 base and J gave up 11 bases, with 14 bases separating them. Germline V gives CDR1 MGHRA, CDR2 YSYEKL. The CDR3 is 13 residues long. CDR3 region: CASSQVGTDEQYF. CDR3 DNA sequence: TGCGCCAGCAGCCAAGTCGGGACTGATGAGCAGTACTTC.

The rearrangement uses TRBV4-3 and TRBJ2-1, with a possible D match to TRBD2 (6 bases). The V end lost 3 bases, the J end lost 0 bases, and 9 bases lay between the germline ends. The CDR3 spans 15 residues. The germline CDR1 and CDR2 sequences are LGHNA and YSLEER. The CDR3 sequence is CASSQGTGSYNEQFF. In DNA, the CDR3 is TGCGCCAGCAGCCAGGGGACTGGCTCCTACAATGAGCAGTTCTTC.

The J gene is TRBJ2-5, the V gene TRBV9, with 8 positions matching TRBD1. V was clipped by 3 bases and J by 5 bases; unmatched bases: 9. Germline V gene lookup returns CDR1 SGDLS and CDR2 YYNGEE. The CDR3 covers 15 residues. The CDR3 spells CASSAETGGRETQYF. The CDR3 nucleotides are TGTGCCAGCAGCGCCGAAACAGGGGGTAGGGAGACCCAGTACTTC. The full variable domain, rest sourced from reference TRBV9 and TRBJ2-5, is DSGVTQTPKHLITATGQRVTLRCSPRSGDLSVYWYQQSLDQGLQFLIQYYNGEERAKGNILERFSAQQFPDLHSELNLSSLELGDSALYFCASSAETGGRETQYFGPGTRLLVL.

V is TRBV5-6 and J is TRBJ2-3; 8 bases map to TRBD2. The CDR3 contains 15 residues. Germline loops: CDR1 SGHDT, CDR2 YYEEEE. The V and J ends lost 0 bases and 6 bases, in that order; junction bases with no gene match: 6. CDR3: CASSLDPSGFDTQYF. CDR3 in DNA: TGTGCCAGCAGCTTGGATCCTAGCGGGTTTGATACGCAGTATTTT.

This clone was observed a few times. V usage is TRBV6-1 and J usage is TRBJ2-3; D remains unclear. The CDR3 runs to 14 residues. The V end lost 6 bases, the J end lost 1 base, and 11 bases lay between the germline ends. Germline V gene lookup returns CDR1 MNHNS and CDR2 SASEGT. CDR3 sequence (DNA): TGTGCCAGCAGAGAGAAGCCGCGCACAGATACGCAGTATTTT. This translates into CASREKPRTDTQYF.

The rearrangement joins TRBV6-1 to TRBJ2-4; D unresolved. This CDR3 region has 14 residues. Germline V gene sequence: CDR1 MNHNS, CDR2 SASEGT. V lost 8 bases to trimming and J lost 0 bases, with 11 bases between them. DNA for the CDR3: TGTGCCAGCCTAGAATCACTAGCCAAAAACATTCAGTACTTC. Residues: CASLESLAKNIQYF.